The 14 T cell receptor beta chains below come from one sample, sequenced in a study of blood T cell repertoires in COVID-19. Assay: immunoSEQ multiplex PCR; the TCRdb copy retains only in-frame clones and omits some. Seen here are about 420,000 clones, roughly 90% observed once, and the top ten hold about 0.91%. Source material: peripheral blood. Receptor source: a man aged 18 to 30 with COVID-19, enrolled during active disease.

The rearrangement links TRBV12-3 or TRBV12-4 to TRBJ2-5; 7 nucleotides line up with TRBD1. V was pared by 5 bases and J by 8 bases, with 8 bases of the junction left unmatched. The CDR3 spans 13 residues. The DNA for the CDR3 is TGTGCCAGCAGTCGGACAGGAAGGGGAACCCAGTACTTC. Translation: CASSRTGRGTQYF.

This rearrangement joins TRBV19 to TRBJ1-5; no definite D call. Germline lookup yields CDR1 LNHDA and CDR2 SQIVND (reference sequence). The CDR3 consists of 13 residues. V lost 9 bases to trimming and J lost 2 bases, with 11 bases between them. CDR3 DNA: TGTGCCAGCGATGGAGACGGCAATCAGCCCCAGCATTTT. As protein: CASDGDGNQPQHF.

The gene calls are TRBV6-1 and TRBJ1-5; the D is unclear. Deletions cut 1 base from V and 5 bases from J, with 12 bases between. The CDR3 spans 15 residues. Per the germline V gene, CDR1 is MNHNS and CDR2 is SASEGT. The CDR3 region is CASSEGGGLYQPQHF. The CDR3, as DNA: TGTGCCAGCAGTGAAGGGGGAGGGCTTTATCAGCCCCAGCATTTT.

The genes are TRBV6-1 and TRBJ2-1, with 8 positions matching TRBD2. This CDR3 contains 16 residues. The V segment lost 4 bases and the J segment 2 bases; nucleotides outside the gene matches: 7. The germline V gene encodes CDR1 MNHNS and CDR2 SASEGT. The chain's CDR3 is CASSGPGRAAYNEQFF. The CDR3 DNA sequence: TGTGCCAGCAGTGGCCCCGGGAGGGCCGCCTACAATGAGCAGTTCTTC.

The CDR3 is CASSQDRGLDTQYF. For the CDR3, the DNA is TGTGCCAGCAGCCAGGACAGGGGGCTAGATACGCAGTATTTT. The chain uses TRBV4-2 and TRBJ2-3, with 11 bases aligning to TRBD1. The germline CDR1 and CDR2 sequences are LGHNA and YNFKEQ. Trimming took 3 bases from V and 5 from J; bases not matched to a gene: 1. The CDR3 loop spans 14 amino acids.

V usage is TRBV19 and J usage is TRBJ1-2; D unclear. The CDR3 covers 16 residues. Germline V gene sequence: CDR1 LNHDA, CDR2 SQIVND (reference sequence). Trimming shortened V by 3 bases and J by 1 base, and 15 bases separated the two germline ends. As DNA, the CDR3 is TGTGCCAGTAGTATGCCCTCCGCCGCAGTTAACTATGGCTACACCTTC. Amino acid sequence: CASSMPSAAVNYGYTF.

The table lists this clone with a count of one. This chain uses TRBV3-1 (or the pseudogene TRBV3-2) with TRBJ2-5; 7 bases fit TRBD1. The CDR3 runs to 13 residues. Per the germline V gene, CDR1 is LGHDT and CDR2 is YNNKEL (reference sequence). V was clipped by 8 bases and J by 10 bases; unmatched bases: 13. Written as DNA, the CDR3 is TGTGCCAGCGGCGAGGGGGCCCCCGCCTACCAGTACTTC. This codes for CASGEGAPAYQYF.

This chain uses TRBV29-1 with TRBJ2-7; a possible D gene is TRBD1 (6 bases). From germline, CDR1 is SQVTM and CDR2 ANQGSEA. With 1 base removed from V and 4 bases from J, the gap between germline ends came to 14 bases. The CDR3 runs to 14 residues. CDR3 sequence: CSVEGLQGYYEQYF. CDR3 sequence (DNA): TGCAGCGTTGAAGGGCTACAGGGATATTACGAGCAGTACTTC.

The V and J genes are TRBV3-1 (or the pseudogene TRBV3-2) and TRBJ2-5, with no clear D. This CDR3 region has 13 residues. The germline V gene encodes CDR1 LGHDT and CDR2 YNNKEL (reference sequence). Trimming cost V 2 bases and J 0 bases, with 4 bases left between them. CDR3 sequence reads: CASSQPYQETQYF. CDR3 sequence (DNA): TGTGCCAGCAGCCAACCGTACCAAGAGACCCAGTACTTC.

J is TRBJ2-5 and V is TRBV7-8; 10 positions agree with TRBD1. The germline V gene has CDR1 SGHVS and CDR2 FQNEAQ. This CDR3 region has 14 residues. V lost 2 bases, J lost 5 bases, and 2 bases stayed unmatched. The CDR3 protein is CASSLRDRGETQYF. CDR3 nucleotide sequence: TGTGCCAGCAGCTTAAGGGACAGGGGTGAGACCCAGTACTTC.

This clone was recorded a few times. The V call is TRBV5-4, the J call TRBJ2-4; 7 bases line up with TRBD2. Losses at the gene ends were 1 base for V and 0 bases for J; bases not matched to a gene: 4. Germline V gene lookup returns CDR1 SGHNT and CDR2 YYREEE (reference sequence). The CDR3 totals 16 residues. Here the CDR3 reads CASSLSSGLAKNIQYF. CDR3 nucleotides: TGTGCCAGCAGCTTGTCTAGCGGATTAGCCAAAAACATTCAGTACTTC.

J is TRBJ2-7 and V is TRBV5-4; 10 bases fit TRBD2. The CDR3 contains 15 residues. Germline trimming cut 4 bases from V and 7 bases from J; bases unmatched to any gene: 11. CDR1 and CDR2 (germline): SGHNT, YYREEE (reference sequence). The CDR3 reads CASSLNLAGEREQYF. CDR3 in DNA: TGTGCCAGCAGCCTGAACCTAGCGGGAGAGAGGGAGCAGTACTTC.

This rearrangement joins TRBV6-5 to TRBJ2-2; no clear D gene. Germline values: CDR1 MNHEY, CDR2 SVGAGI. The V gene lost 4 bases and the J gene lost 4 bases, with 13 bases spanning the gap. The CDR3 length is 15 residues. CDR3 protein: CASSSNPVATGELFF. The CDR3 DNA reads TGTGCCAGCAGTTCAAATCCAGTGGCCACCGGGGAGCTGTTTTTT.

The V gene is TRBV5-6, the J gene TRBJ1-5; possibly TRBD1 for D (5 bases). The CDR3 has 18 residues. The V end lost 3 bases, the J end lost 0 bases, and 19 bases lay between the germline ends. Germline CDR1 reads SGHDT; CDR2 reads YYEEEE. CDR3 in amino acids: CASSSSIRTTYSNQPQHF. The CDR3 nucleotides read TGTGCCAGCAGCTCTTCAATACGGACAACTTATAGCAATCAGCCCCAGCATTTT.